One and the same sample provided the 5 T cell receptor beta chains below, sequenced in a study of metastatic and nonmetastatic thyroid tumors. Every patient was untreated before thyroid surgery. TCRdb re-called clones from the PCR reads using MiXCR. The sample has fewer than 4,500 clones, 35% to 40% seen once. Sample: tumor tissue. The receptors shown here come from a male donor with papillary thyroid cancer or a benign thyroid nodule (not recorded which). Some clones in this sample may be carry-over from other donors' samples.

This clone was counted between two and nine times. V gene TRBV2 combines with J gene TRBJ1-6; the match to TRBD1 covers 7 bases. The CDR3 length is 15 residues. J lost 9 bases, V lost 2 bases, and 7 bases had no gene match. Germline-derived CDR1 and CDR2 are SNHLY and FYNNEI. Here the CDR3 reads CASSEMGYRGSPLHF. For the CDR3, the DNA is TGTGCCAGCAGTGAAATGGGTTACAGGGGTTCACCCCTCCACTTT.

By proportion, this clone is large. The rearrangement joins TRBV5-1 to TRBJ2-1; tentative D call: TRBD2 (5 bases). The CDR3 runs 12 residues. V gave up 4 bases and J gave up 10 bases, with 12 bases separating them. The germline gives CDR1 SGHRS, CDR2 YFSETQ. The CDR3 protein is CASSAGRWEQFF. DNA of the CDR3: TGCGCCAGCAGCGCGGGCCGGTGGGAGCAGTTCTTC.

This chain connects TRBV20-1 to TRBJ2-7, with 9 bases that match TRBD2. The junction had 7 bases not matched to a gene; V was cut back by 0 bases and J by 4 bases. The germline V gene has CDR1 DFQATT and CDR2 SNEGSKA (reference sequence). The CDR3 extends over 15 amino acids. CDR3 nucleotide sequence: TGCAGTGCTAGAGATTCGCGGGAGGGATTGTACGAGCAGTACTTC. Translation: CSARDSREGLYEQYF.

This clone was picked up many times. J is TRBJ2-3 and V is TRBV15; D remains ambiguous. Germline V gives CDR1 LNHNV, CDR2 YYDKDF (reference sequence). V gave up 0 bases and J gave up 2 bases, with 12 bases separating them. The CDR3 has 16 residues. The CDR3 nucleotides are TGTGCCACCAGCAGAGATAATTGGGGAACCACAGATACGCAGTATTTT. It translates to CATSRDNWGTTDTQYF.

This clone was detected a few times. Relative to the germline gene, one junction end is altered; a read error may explain this. V usage is TRBV27 and J usage is TRBJ2-2; 11 bases agree with TRBD2. In germline, CDR1 is MNHEY, CDR2 SMNVEV (reference sequence). The CDR3 length is 16 residues. The CDR3 nucleotides are TGTTCCAGCAGTATAACTAGCGGGAGACTCGCCGGGGGGCTGTTTTTT. This translates into CSSSITSGRLAGGLFF.